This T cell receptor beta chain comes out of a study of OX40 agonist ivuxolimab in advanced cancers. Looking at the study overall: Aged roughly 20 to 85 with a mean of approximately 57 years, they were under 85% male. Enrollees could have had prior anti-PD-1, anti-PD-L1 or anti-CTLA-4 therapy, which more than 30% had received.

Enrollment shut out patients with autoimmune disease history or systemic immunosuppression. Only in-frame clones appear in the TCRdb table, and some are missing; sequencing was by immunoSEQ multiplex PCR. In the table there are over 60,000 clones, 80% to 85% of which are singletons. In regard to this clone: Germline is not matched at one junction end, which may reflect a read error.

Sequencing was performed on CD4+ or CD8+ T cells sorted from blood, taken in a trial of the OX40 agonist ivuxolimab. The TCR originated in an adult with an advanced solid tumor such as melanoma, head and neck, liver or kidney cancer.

The CDR3 is CASRAGPYSPAF. In DNA form, the CDR3 reads TGTGCCAGCAGGGCCGGGCCGTATAGCCCGGCTTTT. V usage is TRBV6-6 and J usage is TRBJ2-3; the D is unclear. Germline CDR1 is MNHNY and CDR2 is SVGAGI (reference sequence). This CDR3 has 12 amino acids.